The 16 T cell receptor beta chains listed next were all sequenced from one sample in a study of T cells in Graves' hyperthyroidism and ophthalmopathy. Template material for amplifying TCR beta CDR3 regions consisted of RNA transcripts. An initial round of RT-PCR targeting the TCR CDR3 relied on the HTBI primer set. TCRdb passed the multiplex PCR reads through MiXCR, listing each CDR3 protein once. The data contain approximately 300,000 distinct CDR3 sequences, 15% to 20% of them seen just once; the ten biggest clones take up over 50%. The sequencing sample was made of blood. These TCRs come from a woman aged 55-69 years with Graves' ophthalmopathy.

Turning to this clonotype: A clone one base away is much larger, so this may be a read error. The chain carries TRBV7-2 and TRBJ1-1; D perhaps matches TRBD1 (5 bases). CDR3 length: 15 amino acids. Germline V gene lookup returns CDR1 SGHTA and CDR2 FQGNSA. CDR3 coding DNA: TGTGCCAGCAGCTTAGGAAGGTGGGGCGGCACTGAAGCTTCCTTT. It codes for CASSLGRWGGTEASF.

The chain combines TRBV5-1 with TRBJ1-2; D is ambiguous. The CDR3 runs to 15 residues. The V gene's germline CDR1 is SGHRS and CDR2 YFSETQ. The V gene lost 0 bases and the J gene lost 1 base, with 10 bases spanning the gap. In DNA, the CDR3 is TGCGCCAGCAGCTTGGTGTCAATGCTTAACTATGGCTACACCTTC. This translates into CASSLVSMLNYGYTF.

This clonotype was observed a few times. The chain couples TRBV30 to TRBJ1-1; 7 nucleotides agree with TRBD1. Germline CDR1 reads GTSNPN; CDR2 reads SVGIG (reference sequence). With 3 bases clipped from V and 0 bases from J, the junction kept 7 bases outside the gene matches. The CDR3 length is 15 residues. The CDR3 reads CAWRVQGRMNTEAFF. CDR3 in DNA: TGTGCCTGGAGGGTACAGGGGCGTATGAACACTGAAGCTTTCTTT.

For this clonotype: It may be a read error: a sequence one base away is much more abundant. This CDR3 is CASSGRPGGDQPQHF. CDR3 nucleotides: TGTGCCAGCAGTGGCAGGCCAGGGGGGGATCAGCCCCAGCATTTT. The V gene is TRBV6-1, the J gene TRBJ1-5; 7 bases line up with TRBD1. This CDR3 contains 15 residues. CDR1 and CDR2 from the germline V gene are MNHNS and SASEGT. The J segment lost 5 bases and the V segment lost 4 bases, leaving 8 bases of the junction unmatched.

This clonotype was detected many times. The J gene is TRBJ2-3, the V gene TRBV4-2, with 8 bases matching TRBD2. Trimming at V came to 1 base and at J to 2 bases, leaving 8 bases not matched to a gene. Germline lookup yields CDR1 LGHNA and CDR2 YNFKEQ. This CDR3 has 17 amino acids. Written as DNA, the CDR3 is TGTGCCAGCAGCCAAGCGATGGGGACTAGGAACACAGATACGCAGTATTTT. Encoded protein: CASSQAMGTRNTDTQYF.

This clonotype was picked up one time. One junction end does not reproduce the germline sequence, and a read error may be involved. CDR3 sequence: CAGSQRASGGIHYEQYF. CDR3 bases: TGTGCCGGCAGCCAGCGCGCTAGCGGGGGGATTCACTACGAGCAGTACTTC. V and J are TRBV3-1 and TRBJ2-7; 11 bases fit TRBD2. The CDR3 contains 17 residues. Germline assignment: CDR1 LGHDT and CDR2 YNNKEL (reference sequence).

This clonotype was found a few times. The rearrangement uses TRBV20-1 and TRBJ2-7; perhaps TRBD2 as D (7 bases). Per germline, CDR1 DFQATT and CDR2 SNEGSKA (reference sequence). The CDR3 has 15 amino acids. The CDR3 DNA reads as TGCAGCCCCCGGGGGCGGGCGGAGCGGGGCTACGAGCAGTACTTC. Translating gives CSPRGRAERGYEQYF.

This clonotype was recorded many times. This chain links TRBV28 with TRBJ1-5, with D perhaps matching TRBD1 (5 bases). V was shortened by 7 bases and J by 5 bases, with 12 bases between the two germline ends. The CDR3 extends over 13 amino acids. CDR1 and CDR2 (germline): MDHEN, SYDVKM. The DNA for the CDR3 is TGTGCCAGCAAGGCCCAGGGATATCAGCCCCAGCATTTT. It yields the protein CASKAQGYQPQHF.

The count of this clonotype is one. V gene TRBV30 combines with J gene TRBJ2-7; 9 bases agree with TRBD2. Germline CDR1 is GTSNPN and CDR2 is SVGIG (reference sequence). The CDR3 sequence is 15 residues long. V lost 1 base, J lost 5 bases, and 9 bases stayed unmatched. CDR3 in DNA: TGTGCCTGGAGTGGCTTCCTAGCGGGATCCGACGAGCAGTACTTC. Translation: CAWSGFLAGSDEQYF.

This chain joins TRBV4-3 and TRBJ1-2; D possibly corresponds to TRBD1 (6 bases). This CDR3 region has 15 residues. Germline CDR1 is LGHNA and CDR2 is YSLEER. V lost 1 base, J lost 8 bases, and 17 bases lay in between. The CDR3 protein is CASSQVGGQVPGYTF. DNA of the CDR3: TGCGCCAGCAGCCAAGTCGGGGGGCAGGTCCCAGGCTACACCTTC.

This clonotype was counted between two and nine times. CDR3 sequence (DNA): TGTGCCATCAGTGCCGATTCGTTGTCAACTAATGAAAAACTGTTTTTT. Protein product: CAISADSLSTNEKLFF. The chain recombines TRBV10-3 with TRBJ1-4; unclear D gene. CDR1 and CDR2 from the germline V gene are ENHRY and SYGVKD. There are 16 residues in the CDR3. V shed 4 bases and J shed 0 bases, with 12 bases lying between them.

The chain employs TRBV19 and TRBJ2-2; D is undetermined. Germline V gene data show CDR1 as LNHDA and CDR2 as SQIVND (reference sequence). V was clipped by 9 bases and J by 0 bases, with 11 bases between them. CDR3 size: 14 residues. The CDR3 nucleotides read TGTGCCAGCTGTTCGCAGCCGAACACCGGGGAGCTGTTTTTT. This translates into CASCSQPNTGELFF.

This clonotype was observed a few times. This rearrangement joins TRBV7-2 to TRBJ2-7, with D maybe TRBD2 (6 bases). The V end was cut by 8 bases, the J end by 1 base, with 24 bases between. The length of the CDR3 is 17 residues. The germline V gene encodes CDR1 SGHTA and CDR2 FQGNSA. The CDR3 protein is CASSPPGWGTLSYEQYF. The CDR3 region has the DNA TGTGCCAGCTCACCCCCGGGGTGGGGGACTCTTTCCTACGAGCAGTACTTC.

This clonotype was recorded at least ten times. The chain joins TRBV7-2 to TRBJ2-3; no definite D call. The germline V gene has CDR1 SGHTA and CDR2 FQGNSA. This CDR3 contains 14 residues. V lost 5 bases to trimming and J lost 4 bases, with 13 bases between them. The CDR3 DNA reads TGTGCCAGCAGCGCCGTTCCAAGTGCAGATACGCAGTATTTT. It translates to CASSAVPSADTQYF.

The sample holds many counts of this clonotype. The genes are TRBV28 and TRBJ2-5; 7 nucleotides line up with TRBD1. Losses at the gene ends were 7 bases for V and 5 bases for J; bases not matched to a gene: 25. The CDR3 runs 19 residues. CDR1 is MDHEN and CDR2 is SYDVKM in the germline V gene. CDR3 protein: CASNPRRDREEWLFETQYF. DNA of the CDR3: TGTGCCAGCAATCCTCGCCGGGACAGAGAAGAATGGTTATTTGAGACCCAGTACTTC.

This clonotype was counted only a few times. The CDR3 protein is CSARGGGGYTF. CDR3 bases: TGCAGTGCCAGGGGGGGCGGCGGCTACACCTTC. This chain connects TRBV20-1 to TRBJ1-2, with 7 bases matching TRBD1. V lost 6 bases and J lost 8; bases outside the gene matches: 6. This CDR3 spans 11 amino acids. CDR1 and CDR2 from the germline V gene are DFQATT and SNEGSKA (reference sequence).